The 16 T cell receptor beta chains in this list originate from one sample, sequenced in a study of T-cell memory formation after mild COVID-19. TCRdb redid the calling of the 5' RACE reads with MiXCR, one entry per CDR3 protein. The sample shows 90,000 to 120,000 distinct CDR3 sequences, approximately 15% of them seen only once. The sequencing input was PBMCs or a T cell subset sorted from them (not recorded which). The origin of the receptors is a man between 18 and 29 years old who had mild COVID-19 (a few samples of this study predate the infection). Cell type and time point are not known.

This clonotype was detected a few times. In DNA, the CDR3 is TGCAGTGCTAGAGATAGGAGGGCATGGGAAGAGACCCAGTACTTC. Translation: CSARDRRAWEETQYF. This chain uses TRBV20-1 with TRBJ2-5, with D tentatively TRBD2 (6 bases). This CDR3 has 15 amino acids. V was clipped by 0 bases and J by 3 bases, with 14 bases between them. Germline V gene lookup returns CDR1 DFQATT and CDR2 SNEGSKA (reference sequence).

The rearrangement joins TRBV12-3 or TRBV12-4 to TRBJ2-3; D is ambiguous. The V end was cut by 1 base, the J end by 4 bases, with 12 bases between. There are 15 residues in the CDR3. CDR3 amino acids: CASSLGYMAADTQYF. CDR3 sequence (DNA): TGTGCCAGCAGTTTAGGGTATATGGCAGCAGATACGCAGTATTTT.

The DNA for the CDR3 is TGCGCCAGCAGCTTGGAAGACAGGGAGGTGGAGACCCAGTACTTC. Translating gives CASSLEDREVETQYF. The rearrangement links TRBV5-1 to TRBJ2-5; TRBD1 might be the D (7 bases). This CDR3 has 15 amino acids. V lost 0 bases, J lost 5 bases, and 14 bases lay in between. Germline values: CDR1 SGHRS, CDR2 YFSETQ.

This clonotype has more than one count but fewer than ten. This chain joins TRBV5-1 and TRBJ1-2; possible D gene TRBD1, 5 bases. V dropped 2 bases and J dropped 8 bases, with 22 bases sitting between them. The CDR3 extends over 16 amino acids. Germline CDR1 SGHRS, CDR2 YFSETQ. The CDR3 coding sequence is TGCGCCAGCAGCTTAAGTCTGGGAGGGACTCGGACCGGCTACACCTTC. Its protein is CASSLSLGGTRTGYTF.

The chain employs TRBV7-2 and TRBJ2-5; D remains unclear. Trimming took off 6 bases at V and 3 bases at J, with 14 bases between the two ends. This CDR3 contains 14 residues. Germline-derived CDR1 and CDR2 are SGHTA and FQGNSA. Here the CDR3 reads CASRLGPGKETQYF. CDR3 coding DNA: TGTGCCAGCAGACTCGGGCCTGGTAAAGAGACCCAGTACTTC.

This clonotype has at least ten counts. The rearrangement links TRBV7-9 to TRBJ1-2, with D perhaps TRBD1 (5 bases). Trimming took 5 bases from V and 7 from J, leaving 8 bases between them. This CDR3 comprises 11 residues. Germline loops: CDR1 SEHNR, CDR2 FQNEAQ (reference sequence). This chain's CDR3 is CASSGGRGYTF. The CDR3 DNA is TGTGCCAGCAGCGGGGGTCGTGGCTACACCTTC.

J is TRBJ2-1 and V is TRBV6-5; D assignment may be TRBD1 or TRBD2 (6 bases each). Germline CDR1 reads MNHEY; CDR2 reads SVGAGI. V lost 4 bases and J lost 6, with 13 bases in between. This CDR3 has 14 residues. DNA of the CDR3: TGTGCCAGCAGTTTGTCGGGGGCCCGCAATGAGCAGTTCTTC. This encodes CASSLSGARNEQFF.

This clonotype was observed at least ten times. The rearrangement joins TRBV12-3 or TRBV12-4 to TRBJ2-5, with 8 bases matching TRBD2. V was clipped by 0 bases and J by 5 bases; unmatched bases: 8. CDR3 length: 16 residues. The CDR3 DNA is TGTGCCAGCAGTTTAGCCCCTGGGACTAGTGAGGAGACCCAGTACTTC. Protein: CASSLAPGTSEETQYF.

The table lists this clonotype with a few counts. The CDR3 loop reads CASTPFGTDYNSPLHF. The CDR3 DNA follows: TGTGCCAGCACCCCTTTCGGGACAGACTATAATTCACCCCTCCACTTT. This chain joins TRBV7-2 and TRBJ1-6, with 7 bases lining up with TRBD1. Trimming at V came to 7 bases and at J to 3 bases, leaving 9 bases not matched to a gene. Germline CDR1 reads SGHTA; CDR2 reads FQGNSA. The CDR3 extends over 16 amino acids.

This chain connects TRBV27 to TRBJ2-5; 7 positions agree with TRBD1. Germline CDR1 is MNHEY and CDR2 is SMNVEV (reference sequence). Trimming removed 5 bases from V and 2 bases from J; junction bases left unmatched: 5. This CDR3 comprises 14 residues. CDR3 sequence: CASSIRQGQETQYF. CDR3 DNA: TGTGCCAGCAGTATCCGACAGGGTCAAGAGACCCAGTACTTC.

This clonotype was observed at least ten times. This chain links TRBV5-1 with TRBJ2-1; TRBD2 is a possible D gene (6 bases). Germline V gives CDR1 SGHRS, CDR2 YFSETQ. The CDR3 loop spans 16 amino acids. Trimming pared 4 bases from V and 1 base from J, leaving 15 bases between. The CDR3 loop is CASSPGWGESYNEQFF. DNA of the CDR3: TGCGCCAGCAGCCCCGGTTGGGGGGAGTCCTACAATGAGCAGTTCTTC.

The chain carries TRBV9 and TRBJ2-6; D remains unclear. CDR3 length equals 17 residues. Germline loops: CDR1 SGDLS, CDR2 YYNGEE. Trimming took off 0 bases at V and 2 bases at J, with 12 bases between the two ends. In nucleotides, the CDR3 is TGTGCCAGCAGCGTAGAGGTTGGAGAAGCTGGGGCCAACGTCCTGACTTTC. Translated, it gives CASSVEVGEAGANVLTF.

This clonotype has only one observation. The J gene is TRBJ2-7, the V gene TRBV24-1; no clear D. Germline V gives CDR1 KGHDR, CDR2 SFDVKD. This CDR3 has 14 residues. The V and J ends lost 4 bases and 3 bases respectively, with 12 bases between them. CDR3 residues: CATSDPGSVYEQYF. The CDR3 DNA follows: TGTGCCACCAGTGACCCCGGGTCTGTCTACGAGCAGTACTTC.

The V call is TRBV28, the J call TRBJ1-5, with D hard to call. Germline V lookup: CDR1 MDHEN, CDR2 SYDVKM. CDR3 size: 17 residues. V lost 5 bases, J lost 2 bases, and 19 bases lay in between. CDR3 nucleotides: TGTGCCAGCAGTATCCCCCGTGGCAGTTCGGGCAATCAGCCCCAGCATTTT. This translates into CASSIPRGSSGNQPQHF. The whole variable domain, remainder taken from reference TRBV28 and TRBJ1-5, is DVKVTQSSRYLVKRTGEKVFLECVQDMDHENMFWYRQDPGLGLRLIYFSYDVKMKEKGDIPEGYSVSREKKERFSLILESASTNQTSMYLCASSIPRGSSGNQPQHFGDGTRLSIL.

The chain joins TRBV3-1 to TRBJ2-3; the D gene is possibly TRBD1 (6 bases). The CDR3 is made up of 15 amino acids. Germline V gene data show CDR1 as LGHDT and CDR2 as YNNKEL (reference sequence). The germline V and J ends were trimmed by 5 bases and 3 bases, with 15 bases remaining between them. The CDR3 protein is CASSYRDGSTDTQYF. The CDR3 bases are TGTGCCAGCAGCTACAGGGACGGTAGTACAGATACGCAGTATTTT.

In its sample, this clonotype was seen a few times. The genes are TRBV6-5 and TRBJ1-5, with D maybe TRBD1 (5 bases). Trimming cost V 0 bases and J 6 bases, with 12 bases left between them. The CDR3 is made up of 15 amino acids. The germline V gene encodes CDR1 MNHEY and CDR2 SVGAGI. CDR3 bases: TGTGCCAGCAGTTACTCGGGAGGGGTTGGTCAGCCCCAGCATTTT. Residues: CASSYSGGVGQPQHF.